The sequence of this T cell receptor beta chain was determined in a study of T-cell memory formation after mild COVID-19. Via MiXCR, TCRdb re-called the 5' RACE reads, giving one row per CDR3 protein. The table records 450,000 to 700,000 distinct CDR3 sequences, roughly 17% of them present only once. Germline-derived CDR1 and CDR2 are LNHDA and SQIVND (reference sequence). Germline trimming cut 3 bases from V and 3 bases from J; bases unmatched to any gene: 5. The CDR3 runs to 14 residues. This clonotype was seen at least ten times. Sequenced sample: PBMCs or a T cell subset sorted from them (not recorded which). The sequence came from an adult woman who had mild COVID-19 (a few samples of this study predate the infection). Cell type and time point are not known. The J gene is TRBJ2-7, the V gene TRBV19; 7 bases agree with TRBD1. The DNA of the CDR3 is TGTGCCAGTAGTATCCGGGACAGCCTCTACGAGCAGTACTTC. Translated: CASSIRDSLYEQYF.